These T cell receptor beta chains were read from a single sample in a study of long-term antiretroviral therapy in people with HIV. The assay was immunoSEQ multiplex PCR, and TCRdb's table has in-frame clones only and misses some. This table has 25,000 to 30,000 clones, approximately 80% appearing once. The material sequenced was unsorted PBMCs, taken 2.8 years after starting antiretroviral therapy. The receptors derive from a man aged 25-40 years with HIV. Both conserved end residues are trimmed from each CDR3. Expanded clones are given a class, and other clones once, few, many or no size at all.

TRBV27	NA	TRBJ2-7	ASSGYQGAYEQY
TRBV7-2	once	TRBJ2-7	ASSWTSGGGSYEQY
TRBV11-2	NA	TRBJ2-7	ASSPPGYEQY
TRBV7-8	NA	TRBJ2-2	ASSPMTTGELF
TRBV30	NA	TRBJ1-1	AWSVDRSEAF
TRBV5-1	once	TRBJ2-2	ASSFRTSGGGELF
TRBV10-2	NA	TRBJ2-5	ASSEGVGTETQY
TRBV27	NA	TRBJ1-5	ASSLVGGQQPQH
TRBV4-3	once	TRBJ2-1	ASSQVSGLGSYNEQF
TRBV7-9	NA	TRBJ2-7	ASSPTGTGNEQY
TRBV7-8	NA	TRBJ1-2	ASSLIPRAYYGYT
TRBV6-1	NA	TRBJ1-5	ASGNNQPQH
TRBV4-3	NA	TRBJ1-6	ASSQVGTENSPLH
TRBV27	NA	TRBJ2-3	ASSSPDRAFTDTQY
TRBV30	NA	TRBJ1-5	ASGPAGGQPQH
TRBV5-1	NA	TRBJ2-7	ASSLYGPSYEQY
TRBV28	NA	TRBJ1-6	ASSGTSYNSPLH
TRBV6-5	NA	TRBJ1-3	ASSPRRSGNTIY
TRBV27	NA	TRBJ1-1	ASSLFYPPGQSTEAF
TRBV5-1	NA	TRBJ2-2	ASSFAGGPNTGELF
TRBV7-9	NA	TRBJ2-5	ASSLVAWGLLLETQY
TRBV28	NA	TRBJ1-2	ASSFGGQGNYGYT
TRBV5-8	NA	TRBJ1-1	ASSLVGAVMNTEAF
TRBV10-3	once	TRBJ2-2	AISESRGDGNTGELF
TRBV6-5	NA	TRBJ2-2	ASSYSSRGELF
TRBV5-1	NA	TRBJ2-1	ASSLTASGVVDEQF
TRBV9	NA	TRBJ2-2	ASSVVPVDSGLTGELF
TRBV5-1	NA	TRBJ1-2	ASSLGANLYT
TRBV6-5	NA	TRBJ2-7	ASSYGQTYEQY
TRBV5-4	once	TRBJ2-3	ASSLRTASTDTQY
TRBV7-3	NA	TRBJ2-1	ASSGDSGGDNEQF
TRBV14	NA	TRBJ2-7	ASSQHGSPYEQY
TRBV4-3	NA	TRBJ1-2	ASSQENRNGYT
TRBV11-2	few	TRBJ1-1	ASSSLGATEAF
TRBV7-9	NA	TRBJ2-7	ASGLRGAYEQY
TRBV7-2	once	TRBJ2-5	ASDEGIPRGTQY
TRBV7-8	NA	TRBJ2-7	ASSLGHRAYEQY
TRBV6-1	NA	TRBJ2-2	ASRIGQVTGELF
TRBV5-6	NA	TRBJ2-2	ASSFSFTGELF
TRBV6-5	NA	TRBJ2-2	ASRGGANTGELF
TRBV6-6	few	TRBJ2-7	ASSFSRQYEQY
TRBV9	NA	TRBJ1-1	ASSVGGRRAEAF
TRBV6-6	NA	TRBJ1-1	ASSSWTGRDTEAF
TRBV5-4	NA	TRBJ2-2	ASRVRAGDTGELF
TRBV20-1	NA	TRBJ2-1	SATPRRGEF
TRBV1	NA	TRBJ2-1	TSSQTGGHHNNEQF
TRBV6-6	NA	TRBJ1-2	ASSEDPRGVYGYT
TRBV19	NA	TRBJ2-2	ASSITRESGELF
TRBV7-2	NA	TRBJ1-6	ASSAGKQKIYNSPLH
TRBV27	NA	TRBJ2-7	ASRPTSGSYEQY
TRBV6-5	NA	TRBJ1-2	ASTEARGAYGYT
TRBV29-1	NA	TRBJ1-2	SVEGYRESYGYT
TRBV10-3	NA	TRBJ2-7	AISVPLGGTGWRYEQY
TRBV28	NA	TRBJ1-2	ASSPGQGGSGYT
TRBV4-1	NA	TRBJ1-1	ASSHGGVPPGTEAF